The next 18 T cell receptor beta chains were all read from a single sample in a study of regulatory T cells in long-lasting Graves disease. The sample's time point: newly diagnosed GD, antithyroid drugs for less than 3 months. Isolated PBMC RNA provided the starting material for the TCR library. Through Arm-PCR of CDR3 regions and iRepertoire HTBI primers, TCR beta libraries were built. TCRdb used MiXCR to reprocess the multiplex PCR reads, holding one entry per CDR3 protein. The sample records around 400,000 distinct CDR3 sequences, about 14% being singletons. Sequencing was performed on peripheral blood mononuclear cells (PBMCs), taken at new diagnosis, from a patient treated with antithyroid drugs. The origin of the receptors is a female donor with Graves disease.

This rearrangement joins TRBV3-1 to TRBJ1-3; D may be TRBD1 (5 bases). V lost 11 bases and J lost 0, with 17 bases in between. The germline CDR1 and CDR2 sequences are LGHDT and YNNKEL (reference sequence). This CDR3 contains 15 residues. CDR3 DNA: TGTGCCGGGGGGGACGGACGATTCTCTGGAAACACCATATATTTT. As protein: CAGGDGRFSGNTIYF.

The rearrangement links TRBV12-5 to TRBJ2-3; 11 bases fit TRBD1. Per germline, CDR1 LGHNT and CDR2 FRNRAP. V shed 0 bases and J 3 bases; nucleotides not matched to a gene: 14. This CDR3 has 20 amino acids. CDR3 in DNA: TGTGCTAGTGGTTTGGTAACCGGGACAGGGGGTAACTTGGGGACAGATACGCAGTATTTT. Its protein product is CASGLVTGTGGNLGTDTQYF.

The chain joins TRBV11-3 to TRBJ1-1, with TRBD1 identical over 7 bases. This CDR3 has 14 amino acids. Germline V CDR1 and CDR2: SGHNT, YENEEA. With 1 base clipped from V and 8 bases from J, the junction kept 7 bases outside the gene matches. CDR3 in amino acids: CASSLVPGTVEAFF. CDR3 in DNA: TGTGCCAGCAGCTTAGTTCCCGGGACAGTCGAAGCTTTCTTT.

The chain couples TRBV18 to TRBJ2-1; D ambiguous. Trimming removed 2 bases at V and 8 bases at J, with 13 bases between. This CDR3 comprises 14 residues. CDR1 is KGHSH, CDR2 LQKENI, per germline. CDR3 nucleotides: TGTGCCAGCTCACCAAGGCTTAGTGACCATGAGCAGTTCTTC. Encoded protein: CASSPRLSDHEQFF.

Concerning this clonotype: This may come from a read error, since a much larger clone is one base off. Written as DNA, the CDR3 is TGTGCCAGCGGGCGGACTAGCGGGAGGCGCAATGAGCAGTTCTTC. Protein product: CASGRTSGRRNEQFF. This chain joins TRBV6-1 and TRBJ2-1; 14 bases fit TRBD2. Per germline, CDR1 MNHNS and CDR2 SASEGT. V lost 8 bases and J lost 6; bases outside the gene matches: 6. The CDR3 length is 15 residues.

Many counts were recorded for this clonotype. The J gene is TRBJ2-7, the V gene TRBV20-1, with TRBD2 matching 9 bases. The CDR3 runs to 14 residues. Trimming removed 2 bases from V and 5 bases from J; junction bases left unmatched: 7. Germline V gives CDR1 DFQATT, CDR2 SNEGSKA (reference sequence). CDR3 protein: CSARPGTSTNEQYF. CDR3 in DNA: TGCAGTGCTAGACCCGGGACTAGCACTAACGAGCAGTACTTC.

Ten or more counts support this clonotype. The chain is built from TRBV7-9 and TRBJ2-3, with TRBD2 identical over 7 bases. With 2 bases clipped from V and 2 bases from J, the junction kept 4 bases outside the gene matches. This CDR3 is built from 15 residues. CDR1 and CDR2 from the germline V gene are SEHNR and FQNEAQ (reference sequence). CDR3 nucleotide sequence: TGTGCCAGCAGCTTACGCGGGGGAGACACAGATACGCAGTATTTT. Protein sequence: CASSLRGGDTDTQYF.

This clonotype occurred many times. The chain links TRBV29-1 to TRBJ2-1; 12 nucleotides align to TRBD2. CDR1 is SQVTM, CDR2 ANQGSEA, per germline. The length of the CDR3 is 14 residues. The J segment lost 7 bases and the V segment lost 1 base, leaving 2 bases of the junction unmatched. The CDR3 reads CSVEGLAGGNEQFF. CDR3 coding DNA: TGCAGCGTTGAAGGGCTAGCGGGGGGGAATGAGCAGTTCTTC.

This clonotype has just a few counts. This chain connects TRBV14 to TRBJ2-6; D call uncertain. CDR3 length equals 17 residues. V lost 4 bases to trimming and J lost 1 base, with 14 bases between them. Germline V gene lookup returns CDR1 SGHDN and CDR2 FVKESK. The DNA for the CDR3 is TGTGCCAGCAGCCGCCCCCGAGCTCGGTCTGGGGCCAACGTCCTGACTTTC. Translating it yields CASSRPRARSGANVLTF. Looking up the rest from reference TRBV14 and TRBJ2-6 gives the full variable domain: EAGVTQFPSHSVIEKGQTVTLRCDPISGHDNLYWYRRVMGKEIKFLLHFVKESKQDESGMPNNRFLAERTGGTYSTLKVQPAELEDSGVYFCASSRPRARSGANVLTFGAGSRLTVL.

The chain combines TRBV27 with TRBJ2-7; a weak D match, TRBD2 (5 bases). The germline V gene has CDR1 MNHEY and CDR2 SMNVEV (reference sequence). CDR3 length: 13 amino acids. With 6 bases removed from V and 0 bases from J, the gap between germline ends came to 9 bases. The CDR3 loop reads CASRADFSYEQYF. CDR3 DNA: TGTGCCAGCAGGGCGGACTTCTCCTACGAGCAGTACTTC.

The gene calls are TRBV12-5 and TRBJ1-2, with D possibly being TRBD1 (6 bases). This CDR3 comprises 17 residues. Germline CDR1 and CDR2: LGHNT and FRNRAP. Deletions cut 2 bases from V and 0 bases from J, with 16 bases between. The CDR3 DNA sequence: TGTGCTAGTGGTTTGAGGGCAGGGGAAAGCCCTAACTATGGCTACACCTTC. Translated: CASGLRAGESPNYGYTF.

This clonotype was seen repeatedly, ten times or more. The V gene is TRBV12-3 or TRBV12-4, the J gene TRBJ2-7, with TRBD1 as a possible D gene (5 bases). CDR3 length equals 14 residues. The V gene lost 5 bases and the J gene lost 6 bases, with 17 bases spanning the gap. The CDR3 spells CASSLQPQGAEQYF. CDR3 DNA sequence: TGTGCCAGCAGTCTTCAACCTCAGGGTGCCGAGCAGTACTTC.

This clonotype has ten or more counts. The rearrangement links TRBV20-1 to TRBJ2-7; tentatively, D is TRBD2 (6 bases). This CDR3 region has 11 residues. V lost 6 bases and J 7 bases, leaving 13 bases between the germline ends. Germline CDR1 DFQATT, CDR2 SNEGSKA (reference sequence). The CDR3 spells CSAERVGEQYF. CDR3 coding DNA: TGCAGTGCCGAGCGGGTTGGTGAGCAGTACTTC.

This clonotype was detected many times. V and J are TRBV6-1 and TRBJ1-2; D may be TRBD1 (6 bases). There are 13 residues in the CDR3. Germline lookup yields CDR1 MNHNS and CDR2 SASEGT. Trimming removed 5 bases at V and 6 bases at J, with 13 bases between. The CDR3 sequence: CASSPQGIHGYTF. The CDR3 DNA follows: TGTGCCAGCAGTCCACAGGGAATCCATGGCTACACCTTC.

A single count supports this clonotype. One base away lies a much larger clone, so this may be a sequencing read error. The chain recombines TRBV5-1 with TRBJ2-3, with D perhaps matching TRBD2 (6 bases). The CDR3 sequence is 16 residues long. Germline V gives CDR1 SGHRS, CDR2 YFSETQ. The CDR3 bases are TGCACCAGCAGCTCCCTGGGGGGACCTAGCACAGATACGCAGTATTTT. Its protein product is CTSSSLGGPSTDTQYF. The whole variable domain, remainder taken from reference TRBV5-1 and TRBJ2-3, is KAGVTQTPRYLIKTRGQQVTLSCSPISGHRSVSWYQQTPGQGLQFLFEYFSETQRNKGNFPGRFSGRQFSNSRSEMNVSTLELGDSALYLCTSSSLGGPSTDTQYFGPGTRLTVL.

This clonotype was seen many times. CDR3 in amino acids: CASSRASSGGTYEQYF. The CDR3 DNA is TGTGCCAGCAGCCGGGCTTCTAGCGGGGGGACGTACGAGCAGTACTTC. This chain joins TRBV11-2 and TRBJ2-7; 11 nucleotides align to TRBD2. Germline V gene lookup returns CDR1 SGHAT and CDR2 FQNNGV. This CDR3 has 16 residues. The V segment lost 5 bases and the J segment 4 bases; nucleotides outside the gene matches: 10.

Details on this clonotype: A much larger clone is a single base away; this may be a read error. The chain recombines TRBV12-3 or TRBV12-4 with TRBJ2-1, with no clear D. The J call is doubtful: the DNA matches TRBJ2-3 better. The CDR3 totals 13 residues. CDR3 loop: CVSSLPSKDTQYF. CDR3 sequence (DNA): TGTGTCAGCAGTTTACCTTCCAAGGATACGCAGTATTTT.

This clonotype was found many times. J is TRBJ1-1 and V is TRBV4-1; D not certain. This CDR3 has 14 residues. Germline CDR1 is MGHRA and CDR2 is YSYEKL. V was shortened by 4 bases and J by 0 bases, with 9 bases between the two germline ends. The CDR3 nucleotides are TGCGCCAGCAGCCTTCGGGATATGAACACTGAAGCTTTCTTT. Amino acids: CASSLRDMNTEAFF.